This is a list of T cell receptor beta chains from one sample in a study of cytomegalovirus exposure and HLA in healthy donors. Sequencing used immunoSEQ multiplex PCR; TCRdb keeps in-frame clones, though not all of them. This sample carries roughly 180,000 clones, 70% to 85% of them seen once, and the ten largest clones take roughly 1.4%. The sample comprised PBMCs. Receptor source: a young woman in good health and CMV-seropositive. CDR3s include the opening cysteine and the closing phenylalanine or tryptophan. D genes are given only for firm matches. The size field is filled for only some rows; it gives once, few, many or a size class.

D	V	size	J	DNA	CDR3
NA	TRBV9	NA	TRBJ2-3	TGTGCCAGCAGCCGCACCACTAGCACAGATACGCAGTATTTT	CASSRTTSTDTQYF
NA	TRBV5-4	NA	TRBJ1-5	TGTGCCAGCAGCTTGTGGGGGGGCTCGGGGCAGCCCCAGCATTTT	CASSLWGGSGQPQHF
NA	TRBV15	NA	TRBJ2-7	TGTGCCACCAGCCCTCCGGAGGGTTTCGATTTATACGAGCAGTACTTC	CATSPPEGFDLYEQYF
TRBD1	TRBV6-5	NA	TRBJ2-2	TGTGCCAGCAGTTTCCACAACAGGGGATCAGGGGAGCTGTTTTTT	CASSFHNRGSGELFF
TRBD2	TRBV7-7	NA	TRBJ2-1	TGTGCCAGCAGCGACTCTAGCGGGAGTTTCAATGAGCAGTTCTTC	CASSDSSGSFNEQFF
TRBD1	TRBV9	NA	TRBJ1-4	TGTGCCAGCAGCTTCGGGACAGGGGCAACTAATGAAAAACTGTTTTTT	CASSFGTGATNEKLFF
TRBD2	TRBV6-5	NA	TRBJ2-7	TGTGCCAGCAGTTACCGGGCTAGCGGTTCCTACGAGCAGTACTTC	CASSYRASGSYEQYF
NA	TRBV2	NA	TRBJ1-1	TGTGCCAGCAGTGAGTCGGCAGGGTACACTGAAGCTTTCTTT	CASSESAGYTEAFF
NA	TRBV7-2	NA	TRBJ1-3	TGTGCCAGCAGCTTAGGTGGCGGGGCCTCTGGAAACACCATATATTTT	CASSLGGGASGNTIYF
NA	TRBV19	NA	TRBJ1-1	TGTGCCAGTAGTATAGCCCATAATCGACAGAACACTGAAGCTTTCTTT	CASSIAHNRQNTEAFF
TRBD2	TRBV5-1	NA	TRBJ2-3	TGCGCCAGCAGCCCTAGCGGGAGTACAGATACGCAGTATTTT	CASSPSGSTDTQYF
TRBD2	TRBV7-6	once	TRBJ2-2	TGTGCCAGCAGCGGGCTAGCGGTAAACACCGGGGAGCTGTTTTTT	CASSGLAVNTGELFF
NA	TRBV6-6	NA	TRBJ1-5	TGTGCCAGCAGTCCCAGGGGAGGGGAGTTGAATCAGCCCCAGCATTTT	CASSPRGGELNQPQHF
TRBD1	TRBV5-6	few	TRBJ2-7	TGTGCCAGCAGCTTGGTTGCGGGACAGGGCTCCTACGAGCAGTACTTC	CASSLVAGQGSYEQYF
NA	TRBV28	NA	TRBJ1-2	TGTGCCAGCGGTTTACGAACAGACTATGGCTACACCTTC	CASGLRTDYGYTF
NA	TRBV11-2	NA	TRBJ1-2	TGTGCCAGCAGCCTAGGACAGTACTATGGCTACACCTTC	CASSLGQYYGYTF
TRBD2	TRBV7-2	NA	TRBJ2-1	TGTGCCAGCAGCTGGGGGAGGGCGGAACAGTTCTTC	CASSWGRAEQFF
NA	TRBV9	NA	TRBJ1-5	TGTGCCAGCAGCGTAGGGCCCGATAATCAGCCCCAGCATTTT	CASSVGPDNQPQHF
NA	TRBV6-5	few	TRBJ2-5	TGTGCCAGCAGAACCACAGGGTCAGAGACCCAGTACTTC	CASRTTGSETQYF
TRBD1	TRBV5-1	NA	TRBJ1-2	TGCGCCAGCAGCTGGAACCGGGACAGGAACTATGGCTACACCTTC	CASSWNRDRNYGYTF
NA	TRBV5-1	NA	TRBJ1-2	TGCGCCAGCAGCCTATCAGGGGTAGAGTATGGCTACACCTTC	CASSLSGVEYGYTF
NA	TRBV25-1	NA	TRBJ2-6	TGTGCCAGCAGTGGTGAGGGCAACGTCCTGACTTTC	CASSGEGNVLTF
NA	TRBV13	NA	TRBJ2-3	TGTGCCAGCAGCTTAGTACCCGGGGATACGCAGTATTTT	CASSLVPGDTQYF